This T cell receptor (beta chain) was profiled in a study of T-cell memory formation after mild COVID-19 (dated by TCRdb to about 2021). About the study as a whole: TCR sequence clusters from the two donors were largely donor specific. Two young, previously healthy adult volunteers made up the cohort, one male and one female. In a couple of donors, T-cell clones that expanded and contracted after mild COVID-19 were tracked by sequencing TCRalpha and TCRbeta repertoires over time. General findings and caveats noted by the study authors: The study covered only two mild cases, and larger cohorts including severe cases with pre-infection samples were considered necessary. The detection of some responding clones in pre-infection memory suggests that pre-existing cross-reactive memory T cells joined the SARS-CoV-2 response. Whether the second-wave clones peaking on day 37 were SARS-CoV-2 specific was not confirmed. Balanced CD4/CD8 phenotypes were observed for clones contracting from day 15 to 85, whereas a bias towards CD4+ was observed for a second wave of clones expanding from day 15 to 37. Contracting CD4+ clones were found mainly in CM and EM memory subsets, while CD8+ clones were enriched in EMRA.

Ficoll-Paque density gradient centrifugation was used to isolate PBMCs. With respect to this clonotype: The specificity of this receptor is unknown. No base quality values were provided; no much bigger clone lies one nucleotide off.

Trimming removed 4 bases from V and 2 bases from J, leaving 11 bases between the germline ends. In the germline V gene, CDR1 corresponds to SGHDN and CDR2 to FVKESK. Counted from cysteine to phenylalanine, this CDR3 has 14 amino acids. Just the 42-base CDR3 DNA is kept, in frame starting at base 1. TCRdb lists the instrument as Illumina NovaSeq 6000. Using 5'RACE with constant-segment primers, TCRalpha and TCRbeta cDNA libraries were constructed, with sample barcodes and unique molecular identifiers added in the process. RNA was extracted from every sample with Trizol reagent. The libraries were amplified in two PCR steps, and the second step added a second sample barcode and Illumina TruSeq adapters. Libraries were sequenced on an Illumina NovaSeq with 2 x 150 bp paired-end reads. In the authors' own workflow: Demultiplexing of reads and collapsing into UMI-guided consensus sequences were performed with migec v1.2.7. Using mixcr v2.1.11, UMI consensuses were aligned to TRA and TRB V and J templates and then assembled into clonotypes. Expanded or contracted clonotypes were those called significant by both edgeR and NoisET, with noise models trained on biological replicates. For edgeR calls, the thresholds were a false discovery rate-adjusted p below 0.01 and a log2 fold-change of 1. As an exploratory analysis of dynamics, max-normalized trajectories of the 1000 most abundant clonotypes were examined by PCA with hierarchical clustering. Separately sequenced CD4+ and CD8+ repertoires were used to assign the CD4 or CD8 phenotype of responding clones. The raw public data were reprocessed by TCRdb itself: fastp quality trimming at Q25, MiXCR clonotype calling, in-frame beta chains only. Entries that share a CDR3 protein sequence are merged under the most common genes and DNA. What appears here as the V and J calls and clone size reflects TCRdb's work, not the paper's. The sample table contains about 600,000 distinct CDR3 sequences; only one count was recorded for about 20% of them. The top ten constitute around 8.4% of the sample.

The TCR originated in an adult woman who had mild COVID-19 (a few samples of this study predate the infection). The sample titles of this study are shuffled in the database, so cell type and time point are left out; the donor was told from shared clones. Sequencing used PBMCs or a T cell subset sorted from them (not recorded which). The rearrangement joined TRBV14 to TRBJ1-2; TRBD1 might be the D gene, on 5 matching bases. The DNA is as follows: TGTGCCAGCAGCCCAGCAGCAGGGAACTATGGCTACACCTTC. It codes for CASSPAAGNYGYTF.